This T cell receptor (beta chain) appears in the sequencing data of a study of immune evolution from preneoplasia to lung adenocarcinoma. About this clone itself: Its antigen is as yet unknown.

Study-wide results and limits: Later-stage lesions seemingly showed higher T cell density and diversity than normal lung.

Two lung cancer pathologists independently confirmed each histologic diagnosis. The data were produced by immunoSEQ multiplex PCR, yet TCRdb's version contains in-frame clones alone and is incomplete. The profile shows about 9,900 clones, roughly 77% of them singletons. The CDR3 extends over 15 amino acids. CDR1 is LNHDA, CDR2 SQIVND, per germline (reference sequence). The V end lost 5 bases, the J end lost 0 bases, and 13 bases lay between the germline ends. The chain couples TRBV19 to TRBJ1-1; possibly TRBD1 for D (6 bases). This receptor was taken from a person in their 70s with lung adenocarcinoma. Sequencing input: FFPE lung adenocarcinoma in situ tissue. The CDR3 bases are TGTGCCAGTAGTCTATCGACAGGTTTGAACACTGAAGCTTTCTTT. Translated, it gives CASSLSTGLNTEAFF. The full variable domain, with the rest looked up from reference TRBV19 and TRBJ1-1, is DGGITQSPKYLFRKEGQNVTLSCEQNLNHDAMYWYRQDPGQGLRLIYYSQIVNDFQKGDIAEGYSVSREKKESFPLTVTSAQKNPTAFYLCASSLSTGLNTEAFFGQGTRLTVV.